This record concerns one TCR beta chain sequence. The antigen is undetermined. RNA transcripts were the source from which TCR beta CDR3 regions were amplified. In the first round, RT-PCR was carried out with HTBI primers, and a multiplex PCR formed the second round. TCRdb independently ran MiXCR on the multiplex PCR reads; one entry per CDR3 protein. The sample has 200,000 to 250,000 distinct CDR3 sequences, 20% to 25% seen once. The entry originates in a study of Graves' ophthalmopathy and Graves' hyperthyroidism. Overall study findings and caveats: Also, most clonotypes expanded in the thyroid above 0.001 frequency appeared in blood.

This TCR was sampled from a woman aged 50 to 65 with Graves' ophthalmopathy. Sequences were obtained from peripheral blood.

The chain's CDR3 is CSARDETGQETQYF. In DNA, the CDR3 is TGCAGTGCTAGAGACGAGACAGGGCAAGAGACCCAGTACTTC. J is TRBJ2-5 and V is TRBV20-1; TRBD1 matches at 7 bases. With 0 bases clipped from V and 2 bases from J, the junction kept 3 bases outside the gene matches. CDR3 length: 14 residues. CDR1 and CDR2 (germline): DFQATT, SNEGSKA (reference sequence).